The 25 T cell receptor beta chains below all came from one sample that was sequenced in a study of OX40 agonist ivuxolimab in advanced cancers. Some clones are missing from TCRdb's copy, which holds only in-frame ones; the method was immunoSEQ multiplex PCR. The sample has roughly 41,000 clones, around 83% seen once; the top ten hold about 2.4%. The source was CD4+ or CD8+ T cells sorted from blood, collected in a trial of the OX40 agonist ivuxolimab. The receptor source for this set is an adult with an advanced solid tumor such as melanoma, head and neck, liver or kidney cancer.

The rearrangement links TRBV5-1 to TRBJ2-7; D is possibly TRBD2 (5 bases). Trimming left V 2 bases short and J 0 bases short, with 12 bases between. This CDR3 region has 15 residues. CDR1 and CDR2 (germline): SGHRS, YFSETQ. In nucleotides, the CDR3 is TGCGCCAGCAGCTTAGAGGGTTTTAGCTCCTACGAGCAGTACTTC. It translates to CASSLEGFSSYEQYF.

V and J are TRBV6-5 and TRBJ1-2; 10 bases fit TRBD1. Germline lookup yields CDR1 MNHEY and CDR2 SVGAGI. V shed 6 bases and J 8 bases; nucleotides not matched to a gene: 3. The CDR3 runs 12 residues. The CDR3 sequence is CASRGQGYGYTF. The CDR3 region has the DNA TGTGCCAGCAGGGGACAGGGGTACGGCTACACCTTC.

This clone was observed a few times. This chain uses TRBV18 with TRBJ1-1; no clear D gene. The germline CDR1 and CDR2 sequences are KGHSH and LQKENI. This CDR3 region has 15 residues. The ends were cut back, 4 bases at V and 0 bases at J, with 12 bases in the middle. The chain's CDR3 is CASSRGDGMNTEAFF. CDR3 bases: TGTGCCAGCTCACGCGGAGATGGTATGAACACTGAAGCTTTCTTT.

In this sample, this clone turned up once. The V call is TRBV7-2, the J call TRBJ2-1; D possibly corresponds to TRBD2 (6 bases). The length of the CDR3 is 18 residues. Trimming pared 5 bases from V and 7 bases from J, leaving 27 bases between. The V gene's germline CDR1 is SGHTA and CDR2 FQGNSA. CDR3 DNA sequence: TGTGCCAGCAGCCAAGGGCTAGCGTCGGGACGATTTGAGAATGAGCAGTTCTTC. Its protein is CASSQGLASGRFENEQFF.

The chain links TRBV5-1 to TRBJ1-2; possible D gene TRBD1, 6 bases. Per germline, CDR1 SGHRS and CDR2 YFSETQ. Trimming removed 4 bases from V and 6 bases from J, with 19 bases in between. The CDR3 runs 15 residues. CDR3 sequence: CASSLQEGGRDGYTF. The CDR3, as DNA: TGCGCCAGCAGCCTGCAGGAGGGGGGCCGGGATGGCTACACCTTC.

The gene calls are TRBV27 and TRBJ2-7, with D perhaps TRBD1 (5 bases). Trimming shortened V by 6 bases and J by 6 bases, and 24 bases separated the two germline ends. The CDR3 runs 16 residues. Germline CDR1 MNHEY, CDR2 SMNVEV (reference sequence). This CDR3 is CASSQTGQRGNFEQYF. For the CDR3, the DNA is TGTGCCAGCAGCCAGACCGGACAAAGGGGAAACTTCGAGCAGTACTTC.

The V and J genes are TRBV2 and TRBJ2-4; 10 nucleotides align to TRBD1. The V gene end was trimmed by 4 bases and the J gene end by 5 bases; junction bases not matched to a gene: 11. This CDR3 has 17 residues. The germline V gene encodes CDR1 SNHLY and CDR2 FYNNEI. The CDR3 DNA is TGTGCCAGCAGTGCCCCGGGACAGGGGTCGAACGAAAACATTCAGTACTTC. Translating it yields CASSAPGQGSNENIQYF.

This sequence joins TRBV6-1 and TRBJ1-2, with D hard to call. V was cut by 2 bases and J by 4 bases, with 8 bases left in between. This CDR3 contains 13 residues. CDR1 is MNHNS, CDR2 SASEGT, per germline. Written as DNA, the CDR3 is TGTGCCAGCAGTGAACGCCGAATCTATGGCTACACCTTC. As protein: CASSERRIYGYTF.

This chain uses TRBV7-3 with TRBJ2-3, with TRBD2 identical over 12 bases. The V gene's germline CDR1 is SGHTA and CDR2 FQGTGA. This CDR3 is 15 amino acids long. With V trimmed by 5 bases and J by 4 bases, 4 bases remained unmatched. The chain's CDR3 is CASSKLAGGSDTQYF. CDR3 DNA: TGTGCCAGCAGCAAACTAGCGGGGGGCTCAGATACGCAGTATTTT.

The J gene is TRBJ2-1, the V gene TRBV30; 7 bases fit TRBD1. With 8 bases clipped from V and 0 bases from J, the junction kept 10 bases outside the gene matches. The germline gives CDR1 GTSNPN, CDR2 SVGIG (reference sequence). The CDR3 length is 15 residues. This CDR3 is CALFVQGSSYNEQFF. For the CDR3, the DNA is TGTGCCCTGTTTGTACAGGGGAGCTCCTACAATGAGCAGTTCTTC.

This chain joins TRBV14 and TRBJ1-2; 7 nucleotides agree with TRBD1. Germline assignment: CDR1 SGHDN and CDR2 FVKESK. V trimming: 1 base; J trimming: 4 bases; junction bases outside the gene matches: 15. The CDR3 spans 18 residues. CDR3 sequence: CASSQGQGRLSVLYGYTF. The DNA of the CDR3 is TGTGCCAGCAGCCAAGGACAGGGACGGCTTAGCGTACTCTATGGCTACACCTTC.

J is TRBJ2-1 and V is TRBV4-1; 7 bases align to TRBD1. V was clipped by 1 base and J by 3 bases; unmatched bases: 6. The CDR3 consists of 16 residues. Germline V gene data show CDR1 as MGHRA and CDR2 as YSYEKL. CDR3 bases: TGCGCCAGCAGCCAAGGACAGGGTTGGAACTACAATGAGCAGTTCTTC. Its translation is CASSQGQGWNYNEQFF.

This clone was seen only once. The chain joins TRBV21-1 to TRBJ1-3; the D call of TRBD1 is as the table states it, not checked on the DNA. TRBV21-1 is recorded as a pseudogene. This CDR3 contains 16 residues. The CDR3 nucleotides are TGTGCCAGCACCTCTGGGCCAGGGGTCCCTGGAAACACCATATATTTT. Its protein product is CASTSGPGVPGNTIYF.

CDR3: CASSQDTGTRDNEQFF. For the CDR3, the DNA is TGTGCCAGCAGCCAAGATACGGGGACTAGAGACAATGAGCAGTTCTTC. J is TRBJ2-1 and V is TRBV14; 8 bases align to TRBD2. CDR1 is SGHDN and CDR2 is FVKESK in the germline V gene. This CDR3 has 16 residues. V was clipped by 0 bases and J by 5 bases; unmatched bases: 6.

The rearrangement links TRBV23-1 to TRBJ1-2; TRBD1 agrees at 8 bases. TRBV23-1 qualifies as an ORF whose function is uncertain. V shed 4 bases and J 1 base; nucleotides not matched to a gene: 8. The CDR3 totals 16 residues. Here the CDR3 reads CASSPLRGPGNYGYTF. In DNA, the CDR3 is TGCGCCAGCAGTCCCCTCAGGGGGCCCGGTAACTATGGCTACACCTTC.

The chain carries TRBV9 and TRBJ2-1; D is possibly TRBD1 or TRBD2 (5 bases each). The CDR3 has 14 residues. Trimming left V 4 bases short and J 6 bases short, with 14 bases between. CDR1 SGDLS and CDR2 YYNGEE come from the germline V gene. The CDR3, as DNA: TGTGCCAGCAGCCCTTGGGGAGACAGCAATGAGCAGTTCTTC. This sequence encodes CASSPWGDSNEQFF.

The V gene is TRBV21-1, the J gene TRBJ1-5; the table's D call TRBD1 went unverified against the DNA. TRBV21-1 is a documented pseudogene. The CDR3 is made up of 17 amino acids. CDR3 region: CASSSWRTGAYNQPQHF. CDR3 in DNA: TGTGCCAGCAGCAGCTGGCGGACAGGGGCCTACAATCAGCCCCAGCATTTT.

This clone was detected a few times. V is TRBV4-2 and J is TRBJ2-7, with a possible D match to TRBD1 (6 bases). The CDR3 covers 15 residues. The V end lost 0 bases, the J end lost 7 bases, and 16 bases lay between the germline ends. Germline V CDR1 and CDR2: LGHNA, YNFKEQ. CDR3 nucleotides: TGTGCCAGCAGCCAAGATCCCGGGACAAAAATAGAGCAGTACTTC. This encodes CASSQDPGTKIEQYF.

The gene calls are TRBV6-6 and TRBJ2-4; D gene ambiguous. Germline V gives CDR1 MNHNY, CDR2 SVGAGI (reference sequence). V lost 4 bases, J lost 0 bases, and 10 bases lay in between. This CDR3 comprises 15 residues. The CDR3 loop reads CASSWSQLAKNIQYF. CDR3 DNA: TGTGCCAGCAGTTGGTCCCAATTAGCCAAAAACATTCAGTACTTC.

The chain combines TRBV7-9 with TRBJ2-3; D call uncertain. Germline assignment: CDR1 SEHNR and CDR2 FQNEAQ (reference sequence). This CDR3 is 11 amino acids long. The V end was cut by 7 bases, the J end by 6 bases, with 8 bases between. In DNA form, the CDR3 reads TGTGCCAGCACCCGTCCCGATACGCAGTATTTT. This sequence encodes CASTRPDTQYF.

This chain uses TRBV29-1 with TRBJ2-5; D possibly uses TRBD1 or TRBD2 (5 bases each). V was trimmed by 8 bases and J by 3 bases, leaving 16 bases between them. The CDR3 runs to 13 residues. Germline loops: CDR1 SQVTM, CDR2 ANQGSEA. Here the CDR3 DNA reads TGCAGCCTGACACCGGGACCAAAAGAGACCCAGTACTTC. Translating it yields CSLTPGPKETQYF.

This chain connects TRBV5-1 to TRBJ2-5, with TRBD1 as a possible D gene (6 bases). Germline CDR1 SGHRS, CDR2 YFSETQ. The CDR3 sequence is 15 residues long. The V end lost 1 base, the J end lost 5 bases, and 15 bases lay between the germline ends. For the CDR3, the DNA is TGCGCCAGCAGCTTGAATTCCCAGGGGACGGAGACCCAGTACTTC. The encoded protein is CASSLNSQGTETQYF. Based on the CDR3 plus reference TRBV5-1 and TRBJ2-5, the full variable domain is KAGVTQTPRYLIKTRGQQVTLSCSPISGHRSVSWYQQTPGQGLQFLFEYFSETQRNKGNFPGRFSGRQFSNSRSEMNVSTLELGDSALYLCASSLNSQGTETQYFGPGTRLLVL.

The chain links TRBV25-1 to TRBJ2-3, with 10 bases matching TRBD2. Germline values: CDR1 MGHDK, CDR2 SYGVNS. The J segment lost 4 bases and the V segment lost 2 bases, leaving 6 bases of the junction unmatched. This CDR3 has 16 residues. CDR3 amino acids: CASSEGSGGASDTQYF. CDR3 nucleotide sequence: TGTGCCAGCAGTGAAGGAAGCGGGGGGGCTTCAGATACGCAGTATTTT.

The table lists this clone with a count of one. The chain carries TRBV5-4 and TRBJ1-3, with D possibly being TRBD1 (5 bases). Trimming removed 5 bases at V and 2 bases at J, with 11 bases between. CDR1 and CDR2 from the germline V gene are SGHNT and YYREEE (reference sequence). The CDR3 is 14 residues long. The DNA of the CDR3 is TGTGCCAGCAGTTTGAGGGGCACTGGAAACACCATATATTTT. Protein sequence: CASSLRGTGNTIYF.

The genes are TRBV28 and TRBJ1-1; D gene uncertain. The CDR3 contains 11 residues. The germline V gene has CDR1 MDHEN and CDR2 SYDVKM. V gave up 7 bases and J gave up 1 base, with 4 bases separating them. CDR3 sequence (DNA): TGTGCCAGCACTACGAACACTGAAGCTTTCTTT. Its protein product is CASTTNTEAFF.